This TCR beta chain came from a study of post-analysis software for immune sequencing data. TCR beta libraries were prepared from cDNA with unique molecular identifiers. In TCRdb, the PCR reads were re-called with MiXCR into one record per CDR3 protein. Of about 570,000 distinct CDR3 sequences listed, under 40% are singletons. Germline CDR1 SGHAT, CDR2 FQNNGV. Losses at the gene ends were 4 bases for V and 11 bases for J; bases not matched to a gene: 9. The CDR3 runs 15 residues. As concerns this clonotype: What it binds is unknown.

Whole-study results and caveats: About five TRBV segments were more frequent in patients than controls; TRBV5-6, TRBV5-1 and TRBV20-1 belonged to this group. In multiple sclerosis, normalized Chao1 diversity was significantly below that of controls.

This clonotype originated in a girl aged 2 to 17 with multiple sclerosis. Sequencing was done on a sample of blood. The genes are TRBV11-2 and TRBJ1-6; 9 nucleotides line up with TRBD1. CDR3 coding DNA: TGTGCCAGCAGCTCGTTGGGGACAGGGATGCCACCCCTCCACTTT. This translates into CASSSLGTGMPPLHF.